This T cell receptor beta chain was sequenced during a study of blood T cells in healthy people across ages. This clonotype was detected ten times or more. The use of a sample-barcoded 5' primer and a J-beta primer mix characterized a second PCR of roughly 6 to 11 cycles. Using its own MiXCR run on the 5' RACE reads, TCRdb lists one record per CDR3 protein. The profile shows 500,000 to 550,000 distinct CDR3 sequences, around 24% of them singletons. CDR3 length equals 17 residues. J gave up 0 bases and V 6 bases, and 12 bases lay outside the gene matches. Germline V gives CDR1 ENHRY, CDR2 SYGVKD. These records were also assigned to another study, of T cells of mothers and their children.

Sequencing was performed on blood. This sequence originates from a boy aged 5-17 years in good health. The rearrangement uses TRBV10-3 and TRBJ2-3; 7 bases agree with TRBD2. This CDR3 is CAIRPGTTNSSTDTQYF. CDR3 sequence (DNA): TGTGCCATCAGGCCCGGGACTACTAATTCTAGCACAGATACGCAGTATTTT.